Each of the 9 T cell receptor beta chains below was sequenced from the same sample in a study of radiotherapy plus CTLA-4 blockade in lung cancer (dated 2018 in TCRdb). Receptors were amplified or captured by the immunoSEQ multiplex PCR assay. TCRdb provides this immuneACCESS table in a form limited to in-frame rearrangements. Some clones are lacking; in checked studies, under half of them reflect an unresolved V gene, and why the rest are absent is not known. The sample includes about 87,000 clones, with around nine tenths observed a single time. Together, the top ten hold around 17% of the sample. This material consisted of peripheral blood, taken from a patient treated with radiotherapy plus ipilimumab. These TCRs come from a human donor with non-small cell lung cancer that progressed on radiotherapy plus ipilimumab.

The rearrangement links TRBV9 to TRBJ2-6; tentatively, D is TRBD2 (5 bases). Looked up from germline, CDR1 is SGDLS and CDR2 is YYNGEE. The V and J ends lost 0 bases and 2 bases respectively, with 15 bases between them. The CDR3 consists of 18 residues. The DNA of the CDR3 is TGTGCCAGCAGCGTAGACGTCGGTACGAGGGCTGGGGCCAACGTCCTGACTTTC. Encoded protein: CASSVDVGTRAGANVLTF.

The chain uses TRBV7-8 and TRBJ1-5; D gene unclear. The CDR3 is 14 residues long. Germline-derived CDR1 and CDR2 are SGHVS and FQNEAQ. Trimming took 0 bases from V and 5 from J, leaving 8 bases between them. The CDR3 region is CASSLARADQPQHF. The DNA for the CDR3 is TGTGCCAGCAGCTTAGCGCGGGCGGATCAGCCCCAGCATTTT. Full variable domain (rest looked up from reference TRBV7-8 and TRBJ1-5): GAGVSQSPRYKVAKRGQDVALRCDPISGHVSLFWYQQALGQGPEFLTYFQNEAQLDKSGLPSDRFFAERPEGSVSTLKIQRTQQEDSAVYLCASSLARADQPQHFGDGTRLSIL.

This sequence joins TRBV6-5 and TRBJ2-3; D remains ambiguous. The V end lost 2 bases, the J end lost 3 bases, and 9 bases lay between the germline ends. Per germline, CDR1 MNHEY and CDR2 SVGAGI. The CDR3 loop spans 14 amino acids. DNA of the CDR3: TGTGCCAGCAGTTACGACGGCGTAACAGATACGCAGTATTTT. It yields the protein CASSYDGVTDTQYF.

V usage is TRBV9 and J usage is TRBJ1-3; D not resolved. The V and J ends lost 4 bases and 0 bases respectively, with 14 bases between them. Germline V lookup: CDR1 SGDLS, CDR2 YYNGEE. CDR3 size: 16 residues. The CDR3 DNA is TGTGCCAGCAGCCAAGTCCCAGTGAGCTCTGGAAACACCATATATTTT. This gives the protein CASSQVPVSSGNTIYF.

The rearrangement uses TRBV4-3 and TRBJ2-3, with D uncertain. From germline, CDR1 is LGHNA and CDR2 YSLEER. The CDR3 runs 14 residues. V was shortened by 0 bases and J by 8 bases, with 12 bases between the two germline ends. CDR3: CASSQDPLPGTQYF. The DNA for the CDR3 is TGCGCCAGCAGCCAAGATCCCCTCCCTGGTACGCAGTATTTT.

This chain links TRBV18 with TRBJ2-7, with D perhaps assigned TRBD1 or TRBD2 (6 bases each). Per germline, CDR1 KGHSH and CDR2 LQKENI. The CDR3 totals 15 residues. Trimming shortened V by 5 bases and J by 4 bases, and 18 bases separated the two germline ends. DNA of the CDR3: TGTGCCAGCTCAGCTAACAGGGCCGGGGGATACGAGCAGTACTTC. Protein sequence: CASSANRAGGYEQYF.

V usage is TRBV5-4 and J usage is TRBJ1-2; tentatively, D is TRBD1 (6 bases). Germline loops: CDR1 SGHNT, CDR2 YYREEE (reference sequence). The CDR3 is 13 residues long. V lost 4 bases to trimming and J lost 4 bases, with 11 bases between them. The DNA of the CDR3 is TGTGCCAGCAGCCAGACAGGAAGCTATGGCTACACCTTC. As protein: CASSQTGSYGYTF. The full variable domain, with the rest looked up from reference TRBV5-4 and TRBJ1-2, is ETGVTQSPTHLIKTRGQQVTLRCSSQSGHNTVSWYQQALGQGPQFIFQYYREEENGRGNFPPRFSGLQFPNYSSELNVNALELDDSALYLCASSQTGSYGYTFGSGTRLTVV.

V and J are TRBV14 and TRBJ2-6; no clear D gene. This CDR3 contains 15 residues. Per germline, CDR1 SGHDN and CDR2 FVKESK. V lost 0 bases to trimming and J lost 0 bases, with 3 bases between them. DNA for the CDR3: TGTGCCAGCAGCCAAGAACCCTCTGGGGCCAACGTCCTGACTTTC. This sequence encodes CASSQEPSGANVLTF.

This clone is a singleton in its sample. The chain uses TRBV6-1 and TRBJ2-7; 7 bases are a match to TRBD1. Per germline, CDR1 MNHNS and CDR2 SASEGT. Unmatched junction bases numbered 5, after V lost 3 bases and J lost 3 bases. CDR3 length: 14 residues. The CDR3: CASSDRGWLYEQYF. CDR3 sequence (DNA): TGTGCCAGCAGTGACAGGGGGTGGCTCTACGAGCAGTACTTC.